Following are 5 T cell receptor beta chains from one sample sequenced in a study of cytomegalovirus exposure and HLA in healthy donors. The PCR ran on 60 Vbeta and 13 Jbeta primers. Only in-frame clones appear in the TCRdb table, and some are missing; sequencing was by immunoSEQ multiplex PCR. The data contain 150,000 to 200,000 clones, over 80% of them singletons. Source material: PBMCs. All receptors derive from a male donor in good health and CMV-seropositive.

V is TRBV9 and J is TRBJ2-7, with 9 bases that match TRBD2. Germline V CDR1 and CDR2: SGDLS, YYNGEE. CDR3 length: 15 amino acids. V lost 0 bases, J lost 4 bases, and 5 bases stayed unmatched. The DNA of the CDR3 is TGTGCCAGCAGCGTAGGTGTAGCGGGAGTATACGAGCAGTACTTC. Its protein product is CASSVGVAGVYEQYF.

The V call is TRBV4-2, the J call TRBJ2-3, with no clear D. CDR3 length: 15 amino acids. Trimming removed 2 bases from V and 2 bases from J, with 11 bases in between. Germline lookup yields CDR1 LGHNA and CDR2 YNFKEQ. CDR3 nucleotides: TGTGCCAGCAGCCAACGTACGCCTAACACAGATACGCAGTATTTT. It is translated as CASSQRTPNTDTQYF.

The chain uses TRBV14 and TRBJ2-1; 11 positions match TRBD2. Trimming took 4 bases from V and 9 from J; bases not matched to a gene: 11. The CDR3 sequence is 16 residues long. Germline values: CDR1 SGHDN, CDR2 FVKESK. CDR3 region: CASSRLAGYEKGEQFF. The CDR3 DNA sequence: TGTGCCAGCAGCCGACTAGCGGGATATGAAAAGGGTGAGCAGTTCTTC.

The chain recombines TRBV27 with TRBJ2-1, with TRBD1 matching over 8 bases. In germline, CDR1 is MNHEY, CDR2 SMNVEV (reference sequence). Losses at the gene ends were 2 bases for V and 7 bases for J; bases not matched to a gene: 4. The CDR3 has 14 residues. As DNA, the CDR3 is TGTGCCAGCAGTTTAGGACAGGGTAGAAATGAGCAGTTCTTC. This translates into CASSLGQGRNEQFF.

V gene TRBV5-4 combines with J gene TRBJ1-4; 9 nucleotides match TRBD1. In germline, CDR1 is SGHNT, CDR2 YYREEE (reference sequence). CDR3 length: 15 residues. With V trimmed by 4 bases and J by 6 bases, 7 bases remained unmatched. DNA of the CDR3: TGTGCCAGCAGCCCATCGGGACAGGGCCATGAAAAACTGTTTTTT. This gives the protein CASSPSGQGHEKLFF.